Sequencing of this T cell receptor beta chain was carried out in a study of cytomegalovirus exposure and HLA in healthy donors. Note on this clone: Its antigen is currently unknown.

Whole-study findings and limits: TCR sequences were mostly rare, though some public TCRs occurred in many donors. Researchers reportedly found TCR beta sequences accurately predicted most subjects' HLA-A and HLA-B alleles. In a later analysis, most CMV-associated TCR beta chains appeared HLA-restricted. The study carried out a later analysis of TCR beta sequences. It associated roughly 17,000 of them with specific HLA alleles at a false discovery rate of 0.05.

CDR1 SEHNR and CDR2 FQNEAQ come from the germline V gene (reference sequence). V lost 6 bases, J lost 0 bases, and 7 bases stayed unmatched. CDR3 size: 16 residues. Use of 60 Vbeta and 13 Jbeta primers characterized the PCR. Sequencing was performed with immunoSEQ multiplex PCR; in TCRdb, only in-frame clones are kept and a portion is missing. The data hold over 85,000 clones, with approximately 82% observed a single time. The genes are TRBV7-9 and TRBJ2-1, with 8 bases matching TRBD1. Specimen: PBMCs. This TCR was recovered from a man aged 25-45 years in good health and CMV-seropositive. The CDR3 region has the DNA TGTGCCAGCAGTCCTGGGACAGGTGGCTCCTACAATGAGCAGTTCTTC. Amino acids: CASSPGTGGSYNEQFF.